This T cell receptor beta chain was identified in a study of T cells after yellow fever vaccination. As for the study in general: Fractions of limited cellularity were prepared by means of SMART-Seq v4 Ultra Low Input.

TCRdb independently ran MiXCR on the 5' RACE reads; one entry per CDR3 protein. The profile covers some 550,000 distinct CDR3 sequences, with under 25% appearing a single time and approximately 15% taken by the ten largest. The CDR3 has 16 amino acids. Germline CDR1 is WNHNN and CDR2 is SYGVQD (reference sequence). Between the trimmed V and J ends, which lost 1 base and 4 bases, there was a span of 13 bases. This clonotype was counted between two and nine times. Its antigen is unknown. Study observations and caveats: After the booster, nearly 98% of CD4 and about nine tenths of CD8 primary-response clones were re-detected. There was a possibility that FACS-sorted repertoires contained abundant clonotypes contaminating from the bulk population. There was a small share of clonotypes that showed up in both the CD4 and CD8 compartments.

The TCR sequence derives from a man under 40 who received the YFV17D yellow fever vaccine. V gene TRBV10-1 combines with J gene TRBJ2-2; D gene uncertain. Specimen: PBMCs, collected 15 days after the yellow fever booster vaccination. Here the CDR3 reads CASSELSNLGTGELFF. In nucleotides, the CDR3 is TGCGCCAGCAGTGAGTTGTCCAACCTTGGCACCGGGGAGCTGTTTTTT.